A selection of T cell receptor beta chains follows, all from one sample in a study of cytomegalovirus exposure and HLA in healthy donors. Here immunoSEQ multiplex PCR was the method, and the copy in TCRdb shows in-frame clones only, minus some. The sample comprises 250,000 to 400,000 clones, about nine tenths of which are singletons, and over 1% rests with the top ten. Sequencing was done on a sample of PBMCs. The receptors shown here come from a woman aged 25 to 45 in good health and CMV-seropositive. The conserved cysteine and the conserved F or W are not part of the CDR3 here. The order of the fields is D gene, clone size, J gene, V gene, CDR3 protein. A D gene is named only where the DNA matches it firmly. Some rows mark clone size as missing; the rest say once, few, many or name a class of expanded clone.

D gene: NA
clone size: NA
J gene: TRBJ2-2
V gene: TRBV29-1
CDR3 protein: SVNVAVGRTGELF

D gene: NA
clone size: NA
J gene: TRBJ2-1
V gene: TRBV5-6
CDR3 protein: ASSSDWRTSGPYNEQF

D gene: NA
clone size: few
J gene: TRBJ1-1
V gene: TRBV20-1
CDR3 protein: SARQGVKAF

D gene: TRBD1
clone size: NA
J gene: TRBJ1-5
V gene: TRBV5-1
CDR3 protein: ASSKGTEPNQPQH

D gene: NA
clone size: NA
J gene: TRBJ1-5
V gene: TRBV6-1
CDR3 protein: ASKADYQPQH

D gene: TRBD2
clone size: NA
J gene: TRBJ2-1
V gene: TRBV28
CDR3 protein: ASIRLAAYNEQF

D gene: NA
clone size: NA
J gene: TRBJ1-1
V gene: TRBV29-1
CDR3 protein: SVSHRTEAF

D gene: TRBD2
clone size: NA
J gene: TRBJ2-1
V gene: TRBV6-4
CDR3 protein: ASSDGASGGFDEQF

D gene: NA
clone size: NA
J gene: TRBJ2-5
V gene: TRBV2
CDR3 protein: ASRYRAGLGQETQY

D gene: TRBD2
clone size: NA
J gene: TRBJ2-5
V gene: TRBV4-2
CDR3 protein: ASSQGAGREETQY

D gene: NA
clone size: NA
J gene: TRBJ1-1
V gene: TRBV6-5
CDR3 protein: ASSYSPGPVNTEAF

D gene: TRBD2
clone size: NA
J gene: TRBJ2-3
V gene: TRBV7-3
CDR3 protein: ASSLLAGGLGADTQY

D gene: NA
clone size: few
J gene: TRBJ2-7
V gene: TRBV11-2
CDR3 protein: ASSFTEQY

D gene: TRBD1
clone size: NA
J gene: TRBJ2-5
V gene: TRBV27
CDR3 protein: ASSSLGQGDGETQY

D gene: TRBD2
clone size: NA
J gene: TRBJ2-3
V gene: TRBV5-6
CDR3 protein: ASSLGGFRLAGDTQY

D gene: NA
clone size: few
J gene: TRBJ1-5
V gene: TRBV6-5
CDR3 protein: ASSRQGRHQPQH

D gene: NA
clone size: NA
J gene: TRBJ2-7
V gene: TRBV5-1
CDR3 protein: ASSLDFRGGYEQY

D gene: NA
clone size: NA
J gene: TRBJ1-2
V gene: TRBV30
CDR3 protein: AWGGRTPNYGYT

D gene: TRBD1
clone size: few
J gene: TRBJ1-2
V gene: TRBV19
CDR3 protein: ASTRDRGYGYT

D gene: NA
clone size: NA
J gene: TRBJ2-7
V gene: TRBV27
CDR3 protein: ASSLNVGDTTYEQY

D gene: NA
clone size: NA
J gene: TRBJ1-2
V gene: TRBV27
CDR3 protein: ASSLSAGEYGYT

D gene: TRBD1
clone size: NA
J gene: TRBJ1-1
V gene: TRBV29-1
CDR3 protein: SVDRGTGEAF

D gene: TRBD2
clone size: NA
J gene: TRBJ2-1
V gene: TRBV28
CDR3 protein: ASRPGTSGANEQF

D gene: TRBD1
clone size: NA
J gene: TRBJ2-1
V gene: TRBV7-7
CDR3 protein: ASSQYRGDNEQF

D gene: NA
clone size: NA
J gene: TRBJ1-1
V gene: TRBV6-5
CDR3 protein: ASSPSGPYTEAF

D gene: NA
clone size: few
J gene: TRBJ1-2
V gene: TRBV30
CDR3 protein: AWSIGRRDYGYT

D gene: NA
clone size: few
J gene: TRBJ2-1
V gene: TRBV7-6
CDR3 protein: ASSPTSVEQF

D gene: NA
clone size: NA
J gene: TRBJ1-2
V gene: TRBV5-1
CDR3 protein: ASSLGGHVNYGYT

D gene: NA
clone size: NA
J gene: TRBJ2-3
V gene: TRBV27
CDR3 protein: ASSFFMGTDTQY

D gene: TRBD2
clone size: NA
J gene: TRBJ2-7
V gene: TRBV29-1
CDR3 protein: SVGASGSSSYEQY

D gene: TRBD1
clone size: NA
J gene: TRBJ1-5
V gene: TRBV4-1
CDR3 protein: ASSHRQGLDLVGNQPQH